One sample yielded the 20 T cell receptor beta chains listed below, sequenced in a study of blood T cell repertoires in COVID-19. The table came from immunoSEQ multiplex PCR; TCRdb's copy has only in-frame clones and leaves some out. Here the sample spans about 20,000 clones, more than 70% being singletons. Sequencing input: peripheral blood. The source is a human donor in a cohort sampled during active COVID-19. The donor label of this sample is uncertain.

The rearrangement uses TRBV6-6 and TRBJ2-7; D remains unclear. The CDR3 has 12 residues. V shed 6 bases and J shed 2 bases, with 8 bases lying between them. Germline V gene data show CDR1 as MNHNY and CDR2 as SVGAGI (reference sequence). In DNA form, the CDR3 reads TGTGCCAGCAGCGCGTCGACCTACGAGCAGTACTTC. It encodes CASSASTYEQYF.

V gene TRBV19 combines with J gene TRBJ2-1; 8 bases agree with TRBD2. Germline V gene lookup returns CDR1 LNHDA and CDR2 SQIVND (reference sequence). V shed 4 bases and J 8 bases; nucleotides not matched to a gene: 13. This CDR3 has 16 amino acids. For the CDR3, the DNA is TGTGCCAGTAGTACCCCCCGGAGCGGGAGTAGAGATGAGCAGTTCTTC. It encodes CASSTPRSGSRDEQFF.

J is TRBJ1-1 and V is TRBV6-5; D remains ambiguous. Trimming took off 10 bases at V and 3 bases at J, with 18 bases between the two ends. The CDR3 totals 14 residues. Germline CDR1 is MNHEY and CDR2 is SVGAGI. CDR3 loop: CATTIVVADTEAFF. CDR3 nucleotides: TGTGCCACCACCATCGTAGTGGCGGACACTGAAGCTTTCTTT.

The chain links TRBV5-1 to TRBJ2-1; 11 bases are shared with TRBD2. J was trimmed by 6 bases and V by 0 bases; bases with no gene match: 8. The CDR3 sequence is 17 residues long. Germline CDR1 is SGHRS and CDR2 is YFSETQ. For the CDR3, the DNA is TGCGCCAGCAGCTTGGCCGTGTCGCTAGCGGGAGGCAATGAGCAGTTCTTC. Translation gives CASSLAVSLAGGNEQFF. Full variable domain (remainder filled in from reference TRBV5-1 and TRBJ2-1): KAGVTQTPRYLIKTRGQQVTLSCSPISGHRSVSWYQQTPGQGLQFLFEYFSETQRNKGNFPGRFSGRQFSNSRSEMNVSTLELGDSALYLCASSLAVSLAGGNEQFFGPGTRLTVL.

The chain joins TRBV3-1 (or the pseudogene TRBV3-2) to TRBJ2-7; 9 nucleotides match TRBD2. Germline loops: CDR1 LGHDT, CDR2 YNNKEL (reference sequence). V lost 4 bases to trimming and J lost 3 bases; unmatched junction nucleotides: 10. This CDR3 has 16 amino acids. The CDR3 DNA is TGTGCCAGCAGCCCCTTCGGGACTAGCAAGTTCTACGAGCAGTACTTC. This translates into CASSPFGTSKFYEQYF.

This chain joins TRBV10-2 and TRBJ1-2; no clear D. Looked up from germline, CDR1 is WSHSY and CDR2 is SAAADI. CDR3 length: 12 amino acids. Trimming took off 4 bases at V and 8 bases at J, with 11 bases between the two ends. CDR3 protein: CASSAGNLGYTF. In DNA form, the CDR3 reads TGCGCCAGCAGTGCCGGGAATCTCGGCTACACCTTC.

The chain carries TRBV5-1 and TRBJ2-7, with D uncertain. V gave up 4 bases and J gave up 2 bases, with 16 bases separating them. The germline V gene encodes CDR1 SGHRS and CDR2 YFSETQ. The CDR3 totals 15 residues. This chain's CDR3 is CASSLVGGGTYEQYF. For the CDR3, the DNA is TGCGCCAGCAGCCTAGTTGGTGGCGGAACCTACGAGCAGTACTTC.

Note on this clone: Mismatch with germline at one junction end may stem from a read error. The V call is TRBV19, the J call TRBJ1-4, with 7 bases identical to TRBD1. The germline V gene encodes CDR1 LNHDA and CDR2 SQIVND (reference sequence). CDR3 size: 13 residues. The CDR3 nucleotides read TGTGCCAGTAGTTTAGACAGGGATGAAAAACTGTTTTTT. This encodes CASSLDRDEKLFF.

The chain joins TRBV7-9 to TRBJ2-5; 9 bases map to TRBD2. J lost 3 bases, V lost 5 bases, and 4 bases had no gene match. Germline values: CDR1 SEHNR, CDR2 FQNEAQ (reference sequence). This CDR3 is built from 14 residues. The CDR3: CASSTGLAKETQYF. The CDR3 DNA reads TGTGCCAGCAGCACGGGACTAGCAAAAGAGACCCAGTACTTC. The complete variable domain, with remaining parts taken from reference TRBV7-9 and TRBJ2-5, reads DTGVSQNPRHKITKRGQNVTFRCDPISEHNRLYWYRQTLGQGPEFLTYFQNEAQLEKSRLLSDRFSAERPKGSFSTLEIQRTEQGDSAMYLCASSTGLAKETQYFGPGTRLLVL.

The chain joins TRBV9 to TRBJ2-3; D is possibly TRBD2 (5 bases). The CDR3 contains 14 residues. Germline CDR1 is SGDLS and CDR2 is YYNGEE. V dropped 4 bases and J dropped 7 bases, with 16 bases sitting between them. DNA for the CDR3: TGTGCCAGCAGCCCCGGACTCCCCTCGAATACGCAGTATTTT. Its translation is CASSPGLPSNTQYF.

The chain carries TRBV21-1 and TRBJ1-2; the table names TRBD1, a call not compared with the DNA. TRBV21-1 is designated a pseudogene. CDR3 size: 14 residues. DNA for the CDR3: TGTGCCAGCACCCTAGGGGGAGTTTCCGATGGCTACACCTTC. Translated, it gives CASTLGGVSDGYTF.

The chain uses TRBV6-5 and TRBJ1-4; 9 bases line up with TRBD1. CDR1 is MNHEY, CDR2 SVGAGI, per germline. The CDR3 loop spans 13 amino acids. Germline trimming cut 9 bases from V and 6 bases from J; bases unmatched to any gene: 5. The CDR3 DNA is TGTGCCAGTCAGGGACAGGGATATGAAAAACTGTTTTTT. Residues: CASQGQGYEKLFF.

The rearrangement uses TRBV3-1 (or the pseudogene TRBV3-2) and TRBJ1-1, with a tentative D call TRBD1 (6 bases). There are 15 residues in the CDR3. Trimming took off 5 bases at V and 1 base at J, with 14 bases between the two ends. Germline CDR1 and CDR2: LGHDT and YNNKEL (reference sequence). The DNA for the CDR3 is TGTGCCAGCAGCTCCCTTAGGGGGGGGAACACTGAAGCTTTCTTT. Its protein product is CASSSLRGGNTEAFF.

Concerning this clone: One end of the junction does not line up with germline, which may come from a read error. The J gene is TRBJ1-6, the V gene TRBV11-3; 7 bases map to TRBD1. The V gene's germline CDR1 is SGHNT and CDR2 YENEEA. The CDR3 sequence is 14 residues long. CDR3 nucleotide sequence: TGTGCCAGCAGCCTAGAGACAGGGCGATCACCCCTCCACTTT. Its protein is CASSLETGRSPLHF.

The chain combines TRBV19 with TRBJ2-7, with 7 positions matching TRBD1. CDR3 length: 14 amino acids. The junction had 8 bases not matched to a gene; V was cut back by 7 bases and J by 2 bases. Germline-derived CDR1 and CDR2 are LNHDA and SQIVND (reference sequence). The CDR3 nucleotides are TGTGCCAGTACCGCCAGGACAGGAGCCTACGAGCAGTACTTC. The encoded protein is CASTARTGAYEQYF.

This chain connects TRBV9 to TRBJ1-1; perhaps TRBD1 as D (6 bases). CDR1 and CDR2 (germline): SGDLS, YYNGEE. V gave up 0 bases and J gave up 3 bases, with 9 bases separating them. This CDR3 region has 14 residues. CDR3 loop: CASSVGRGHTEAFF. CDR3 nucleotide sequence: TGTGCCAGCAGCGTAGGCAGGGGACACACTGAAGCTTTCTTT.

The chain uses TRBV2 and TRBJ2-2; 7 nucleotides match TRBD1. V shed 5 bases and J 3 bases; nucleotides not matched to a gene: 3. CDR3 length equals 14 residues. Germline values: CDR1 SNHLY, CDR2 FYNNEI. CDR3 region: CASSFTGDTGELFF. The CDR3 nucleotides are TGTGCCAGCAGTTTCACAGGGGACACCGGGGAGCTGTTTTTT.

The rearrangement uses TRBV14 and TRBJ1-2, with no clear D. This CDR3 is built from 14 residues. Deletions cut 1 base from V and 8 bases from J, with 14 bases between. Per germline, CDR1 SGHDN and CDR2 FVKESK. The CDR3 spells CASSQVLEREGYTF. For the CDR3, the DNA is TGTGCCAGCAGCCAAGTTTTGGAGCGGGAGGGCTACACCTTC.

The chain combines TRBV19 with TRBJ1-2; no clear D. This CDR3 has 13 residues. V lost 5 bases to trimming and J lost 7 bases, with 14 bases between them. The germline V gene has CDR1 LNHDA and CDR2 SQIVND (reference sequence). CDR3 DNA: TGTGCCAGTAGTCCTCGGGGTTTAGTTGGCTACACCTTC. Amino acids: CASSPRGLVGYTF.

V is TRBV18 and J is TRBJ1-1; weak D call: TRBD1 (5 bases). The CDR3 runs to 12 residues. The V and J ends lost 3 bases and 5 bases respectively, with 7 bases between them. Looked up from germline, CDR1 is KGHSH and CDR2 is LQKENI. The CDR3: CASSPDSTEAFF. As DNA, the CDR3 is TGTGCCAGCTCACCTGACAGTACTGAAGCTTTCTTT. The full variable domain, its missing parts supplied by reference TRBV18 and TRBJ1-1, is NAGVMQNPRHLVRRRGQEARLRCSPMKGHSHVYWYRQLPEEGLKFMVYLQKENIIDESGMPKERFSAEFPKEGPSILRIQQVVRGDSAAYFCASSPDSTEAFFGQGTRLTVV.